One and the same sample provided the 32 T cell receptor beta chains below, sequenced in a study of cytomegalovirus exposure and HLA in healthy donors. Method: immunoSEQ multiplex PCR; TCRdb's copy keeps in-frame clones and lacks some. This table has roughly 150,000 clones, about 80% appearing once. Sequencing was performed on PBMCs. The receptors were sampled from a young man in good health and CMV-seropositive.

The chain joins TRBV6-5 to TRBJ1-1, with D perhaps matching TRBD1 (5 bases). The CDR3 is 14 amino acids. Germline V CDR1 and CDR2: MNHEY, SVGAGI. V lost 3 bases and J lost 2, with 10 bases in between. The CDR3 region is CASSYTGHNTEAFF. DNA for the CDR3: TGTGCCAGCAGTTATACCGGACACAACACTGAAGCTTTCTTT.

This clone has just a few counts. CDR3 nucleotide sequence: TGTGCCGCATTGACCCCGGGAAAGGGAGAGACCCAGTACTTC. Its translation: CAALTPGKGETQYF. The chain links TRBV15 to TRBJ2-5; possible D gene TRBD2, 5 bases. From germline, CDR1 is LNHNV and CDR2 YYDKDF (reference sequence). Trimming cost V 11 bases and J 4 bases, with 20 bases left between them. The CDR3 totals 14 residues. Drawing the rest from reference TRBV15 and TRBJ2-5, the complete variable domain is DAMVIQNPRYQVTQFGKPVTLSCSQTLNHNVMYWYQQKSSQAPKLLFHYYDKDFNNEADTPDNFQSRRPNTSFCFLDIRSPGLGDTAMYLCAALTPGKGETQYFGPGTRLLVL.

CDR3 region: CASSPSLLGSSGSYNEQFF. The CDR3 DNA sequence: TGTGCCAGTAGTCCCTCCCTCCTTGGGTCTAGCGGCTCCTACAATGAGCAGTTCTTC. This chain connects TRBV19 to TRBJ2-1; TRBD2 matches at 7 bases. Germline lookup yields CDR1 LNHDA and CDR2 SQIVND (reference sequence). The CDR3 consists of 19 residues. V lost 5 bases to trimming and J lost 0 bases; unmatched junction nucleotides: 16.

This sequence joins TRBV4-3 and TRBJ2-7, with D perhaps TRBD1 (6 bases). The CDR3 contains 14 residues. Trimming took 0 bases from V and 5 from J, leaving 11 bases between them. Germline values: CDR1 LGHNA, CDR2 YSLEER. This CDR3 reads CASSQERGHDEQYF. In DNA form, the CDR3 reads TGCGCCAGCAGCCAAGAGAGGGGACACGACGAGCAGTACTTC.

The chain has TRBV20-1 and TRBJ1-1; tentative D call: TRBD1 (5 bases). CDR1 and CDR2 (germline): DFQATT, SNEGSKA (reference sequence). Trimming cost V 6 bases and J 11 bases, with 16 bases left between them. The CDR3 spans 11 residues. CDR3 coding DNA: TGCAGTGCCCCGCTAGGGGAGGGTGCTTTCTTT. Its protein is CSAPLGEGAFF.

The chain employs TRBV9 and TRBJ1-1, with D perhaps matching TRBD1 (6 bases). Germline CDR1 reads SGDLS; CDR2 reads YYNGEE. The length of the CDR3 is 15 residues. Trimming removed 2 bases at V and 4 bases at J, with 15 bases between. The CDR3 nucleotides read TGTGCCAGCAGCGTTCGACAGGCCGGCGTCACTGAAGCTTTCTTT. Amino acid sequence: CASSVRQAGVTEAFF. The full variable domain, completed using reference TRBV9 and TRBJ1-1, is DSGVTQTPKHLITATGQRVTLRCSPRSGDLSVYWYQQSLDQGLQFLIQYYNGEERAKGNILERFSAQQFPDLHSELNLSSLELGDSALYFCASSVRQAGVTEAFFGQGTRLTVV.

The V and J genes are TRBV18 and TRBJ2-7; 7 bases are a match to TRBD1. This CDR3 has 15 amino acids. Per germline, CDR1 KGHSH and CDR2 LQKENI. Unmatched junction bases numbered 7, after V lost 2 bases and J lost 3 bases. The CDR3 region is CASSPGEGGSYEQYF. The CDR3 nucleotides are TGTGCCAGCTCACCAGGGGAAGGGGGCAGCTACGAGCAGTACTTC.

The rearrangement joins TRBV27 to TRBJ1-6; 11 nucleotides agree with TRBD1. The CDR3 has 16 residues. The germline CDR1 and CDR2 sequences are MNHEY and SMNVEV (reference sequence). With 4 bases clipped from V and 10 bases from J, the junction kept 9 bases outside the gene matches. The CDR3 DNA is TGTGCCAGCAGTTACTCGGGCAGGACAGGGGGCTCACCCCTCCACTTT. Translation gives CASSYSGRTGGSPLHF.

V usage is TRBV27 and J usage is TRBJ2-5; 8 bases fit TRBD1. Trimming took 6 bases from V and 5 from J; bases not matched to a gene: 5. Germline V gene data show CDR1 as MNHEY and CDR2 as SMNVEV (reference sequence). This CDR3 has 13 amino acids. In DNA form, the CDR3 reads TGTGCCAGCAGCCCAGGGGGCTGGGAGACCCAGTACTTC. It codes for CASSPGGWETQYF.

The chain employs TRBV4-1 and TRBJ2-7, with TRBD2 matching over 8 bases. Trimming at V came to 1 base and at J to 0 bases, leaving 2 bases not matched to a gene. Per the germline V gene, CDR1 is MGHRA and CDR2 is YSYEKL. The CDR3 has 15 residues. CDR3 region: CASSQGAGGSYEQYF. The CDR3 region has the DNA TGCGCCAGCAGCCAAGGGGCGGGGGGCTCCTACGAGCAGTACTTC.

V and J are TRBV9 and TRBJ1-3; D perhaps matches TRBD1 (6 bases). With 4 bases removed from V and 0 bases from J, the gap between germline ends came to 14 bases. The CDR3 has 16 amino acids. CDR1 SGDLS and CDR2 YYNGEE come from the germline V gene. CDR3 sequence (DNA): TGTGCCAGCAGCTCCCTTCAAGGGGGCTCTGGAAACACCATATATTTT. It specifies CASSSLQGGSGNTIYF.

V is TRBV7-9 and J is TRBJ1-4, with TRBD1 as a possible D gene (6 bases). Germline CDR1 reads SEHNR; CDR2 reads FQNEAQ (reference sequence). The CDR3 consists of 14 residues. The V end lost 1 base, the J end lost 10 bases, and 13 bases lay between the germline ends. The CDR3 reads CASSLDRVDGKLFF. The CDR3 DNA is TGTGCCAGCAGCTTAGACAGGGTGGATGGAAAACTGTTTTTT.

This chain links TRBV7-8 with TRBJ1-4, with 8 bases matching TRBD1. The CDR3 is 14 amino acids. Per germline, CDR1 SGHVS and CDR2 FQNEAQ. V trimming: 4 bases; J trimming: 8 bases; junction bases outside the gene matches: 6. The CDR3 DNA sequence: TGTGCCAGCAGCTCCTACAGGGGGTTAGAAAAACTGTTTTTT. This encodes CASSSYRGLEKLFF.

The rearrangement links TRBV7-9 to TRBJ2-2; tentative D call: TRBD1 (6 bases). The CDR3 covers 14 residues. The germline V gene encodes CDR1 SEHNR and CDR2 FQNEAQ (reference sequence). Trimming cost V 4 bases and J 7 bases, with 13 bases left between them. CDR3 coding DNA: TGTGCCAGCAGCTCGCCCTTGACAGGCGGGGAGCTGTTTTTT. This gives the protein CASSSPLTGGELFF.

The rearrangement uses TRBV2 and TRBJ1-1; tentative D call: TRBD1 (6 bases). The germline CDR1 and CDR2 sequences are SNHLY and FYNNEI. The CDR3 consists of 14 residues. V was pared by 3 bases and J by 4 bases, with 12 bases between. The CDR3 nucleotides are TGTGCCAGCAGTGATCAGGGGCCGGGCACTGAAGCTTTCTTT. It is translated as CASSDQGPGTEAFF.

J is TRBJ2-1 and V is TRBV27; 10 bases match TRBD1. Germline V CDR1 and CDR2: MNHEY, SMNVEV (reference sequence). This CDR3 spans 15 amino acids. Trimming cost V 5 bases and J 6 bases; bases outside gene matches: 7. For the CDR3, the DNA is TGTGCCAGCAGTCCACGACAGGGGGCGATCAATGAGCAGTTCTTC. This encodes CASSPRQGAINEQFF.

The genes are TRBV7-9 and TRBJ1-3; D is unresolved. V was pared by 6 bases and J by 0 bases, with 12 bases between. The CDR3 loop spans 15 amino acids. From germline, CDR1 is SEHNR and CDR2 FQNEAQ (reference sequence). This CDR3 is CASSPARASGNTIYF. CDR3 bases: TGTGCCAGCAGTCCCGCGCGGGCCTCTGGAAACACCATATATTTT.

The CDR3 nucleotides are TGTGCCAGCAGCTTAGGGACAGGGGGCTCCTACAATGAGCAGTTCTTC. Its protein is CASSLGTGGSYNEQFF. The V and J genes are TRBV7-6 and TRBJ2-1; 10 nucleotides match TRBD1. The CDR3 runs 16 residues. Trimming cost V 1 base and J 0 bases; bases outside gene matches: 0. The germline V gene encodes CDR1 SGHVS and CDR2 FNYEAQ.

CDR3 amino acids: CASSLGTGVWYGYTF. The CDR3 DNA reads TGTGCCAGCAGCTTAGGGACAGGGGTTTGGTATGGCTACACCTTC. This sequence joins TRBV11-2 and TRBJ1-2; 9 bases are shared with TRBD1. The CDR3 loop spans 15 amino acids. V trimming: 1 base; J trimming: 5 bases; junction bases outside the gene matches: 5. Per germline, CDR1 SGHAT and CDR2 FQNNGV.

This clone occurred once. The chain carries TRBV4-2 and TRBJ1-1, with 7 positions matching TRBD1. The CDR3 is made up of 14 amino acids. Germline CDR1 and CDR2: LGHNA and YNFKEQ. The ends lost 6 bases at V and 4 bases at J; junction bases unmatched: 8. CDR3 DNA: TGTGCCAGCAGGACAGGGACCATACGCACTGAAGCTTTCTTT. Encoded protein: CASRTGTIRTEAFF.

The chain combines TRBV6-1 with TRBJ1-1; D is uncertain. Germline V lookup: CDR1 MNHNS, CDR2 SASEGT. The CDR3 covers 14 residues. V lost 1 base and J 1 base, leaving 7 bases between the germline ends. The CDR3 DNA follows: TGTGCCAGCAGTGAAGATCACTGGAACACTGAAGCTTTCTTT. Protein: CASSEDHWNTEAFF.

In its sample, this clone was seen once. The chain joins TRBV5-1 to TRBJ1-2; 10 bases line up with TRBD1. CDR3 size: 17 residues. The ends lost 0 bases at V and 4 bases at J; junction bases unmatched: 9. Germline V CDR1 and CDR2: SGHRS, YFSETQ. The CDR3 protein is CASSLADSRTGGYGYTF. DNA of the CDR3: TGCGCCAGCAGCTTGGCCGATTCTCGGACAGGGGGCTATGGCTACACCTTC.

This chain links TRBV2 with TRBJ2-1; possible D gene TRBD2, 6 bases. Germline loops: CDR1 SNHLY, CDR2 FYNNEI. The CDR3 extends over 15 amino acids. Trimming removed 6 bases at V and 5 bases at J, with 17 bases between. CDR3 amino acids: CASRAGTQVDNEQFF. Written as DNA, the CDR3 is TGTGCCAGCAGAGCCGGGACTCAAGTCGACAATGAGCAGTTCTTC. The full variable domain, rest sourced from reference TRBV2 and TRBJ2-1, is EPEVTQTPSHQVTQMGQEVILRCVPISNHLYFYWYRQILGQKVEFLVSFYNNEISEKSEIFDDQFSVERPDGSNFTLKIRSTKLEDSAMYFCASRAGTQVDNEQFFGPGTRLTVL.

The table lists this clone with a few counts. The chain links TRBV5-6 to TRBJ2-3; 8 bases are shared with TRBD1. Germline values: CDR1 SGHDT, CDR2 YYEEEE. The CDR3 has 13 residues. Trimming removed 3 bases from V and 7 bases from J; junction bases left unmatched: 4. The CDR3 here is CASSSDRGNTQYF. In nucleotides, the CDR3 is TGTGCCAGCAGCTCCGACAGGGGAAATACGCAGTATTTT.

The chain carries TRBV28 and TRBJ1-1; D is unresolved. Germline CDR1 MDHEN, CDR2 SYDVKM. There are 11 residues in the CDR3. V was pared by 6 bases and J by 11 bases, with 13 bases between. CDR3 DNA sequence: TGTGCCAGCAGAACAGAGAGCAGGGCTTTCTTT. This gives the protein CASRTESRAFF.

This chain links TRBV7-3 with TRBJ2-5; TRBD2 aligns across 12 bases. The CDR3 sequence is 14 residues long. V shed 2 bases, J shed 5 bases, and the junction held 0 bases outside the gene matches. Germline V gene data show CDR1 as SGHTA and CDR2 as FQGTGA. CDR3 DNA sequence: TGTGCCAGCAGCTTAGGACTAGCGGGGGAGACCCAGTACTTC. Translating gives CASSLGLAGETQYF.

This chain joins TRBV13 and TRBJ2-5; D may be TRBD2 (6 bases). The CDR3 sequence is 13 residues long. Germline CDR1 is PRHDT and CDR2 is FYEKMQ (reference sequence). V was shortened by 5 bases and J by 5 bases, with 12 bases between the two germline ends. The CDR3 DNA reads TGTGCCAGCAGCCCCCGACTAGGCGAGACCCAGTACTTC. This translates into CASSPRLGETQYF.

The chain recombines TRBV4-1 with TRBJ2-7; TRBD1 matches 10 bases. This CDR3 is built from 15 residues. The germline gives CDR1 MGHRA, CDR2 YSYEKL. V shed 0 bases, J shed 3 bases, and the junction held 2 bases outside the gene matches. CDR3 DNA: TGCGCCAGCAGCCAAGATCGGGACAGGGGCTACGAGCAGTACTTC. Translating it yields CASSQDRDRGYEQYF.

V gene TRBV19 combines with J gene TRBJ2-7; 9 bases align to TRBD1. Germline values: CDR1 LNHDA, CDR2 SQIVND (reference sequence). J gave up 5 bases and V 6 bases, and 5 bases lay outside the gene matches. This CDR3 spans 13 amino acids. CDR3 region: CASRRTGEDEQYF. The CDR3 DNA sequence: TGTGCCAGTAGAAGGACAGGGGAGGACGAGCAGTACTTC. The complete variable domain, with remaining parts taken from reference TRBV19 and TRBJ2-7, reads DGGITQSPKYLFRKEGQNVTLSCEQNLNHDAMYWYRQDPGQGLRLIYYSQIVNDFQKGDIAEGYSVSREKKESFPLTVTSAQKNPTAFYLCASRRTGEDEQYFGPGTRLTVT.

Only one count was recorded for this clone. The J gene is TRBJ1-1, the V gene TRBV20-1; D gene uncertain. The CDR3 contains 11 residues. Trimming pared 0 bases from V and 5 bases from J, leaving 4 bases between. Germline V CDR1 and CDR2: DFQATT, SNEGSKA (reference sequence). The CDR3 protein is CSARDNTEAFF. The CDR3, as DNA: TGCAGTGCTAGAGATAATACTGAAGCTTTCTTT.

This rearrangement joins TRBV29-1 to TRBJ2-5; weak D call: TRBD1 (5 bases). Trimming removed 7 bases from V and 5 bases from J, with 17 bases in between. Germline V gene data show CDR1 as SQVTM and CDR2 as ANQGSEA. The CDR3 runs 13 residues. The CDR3 loop reads CSAAQGMGETQYF. CDR3 in DNA: TGCAGCGCAGCCCAGGGTATGGGGGAGACCCAGTACTTC.

This clone was counted a few times. V and J are TRBV11-2 and TRBJ1-2, with no clear D. The V gene's germline CDR1 is SGHAT and CDR2 FQNNGV. Trimming pared 9 bases from V and 0 bases from J, leaving 11 bases between. There are 13 residues in the CDR3. In DNA, the CDR3 is TGTGCCAGTAACCCAGGCGCTAACTATGGCTACACCTTC. Translated: CASNPGANYGYTF.